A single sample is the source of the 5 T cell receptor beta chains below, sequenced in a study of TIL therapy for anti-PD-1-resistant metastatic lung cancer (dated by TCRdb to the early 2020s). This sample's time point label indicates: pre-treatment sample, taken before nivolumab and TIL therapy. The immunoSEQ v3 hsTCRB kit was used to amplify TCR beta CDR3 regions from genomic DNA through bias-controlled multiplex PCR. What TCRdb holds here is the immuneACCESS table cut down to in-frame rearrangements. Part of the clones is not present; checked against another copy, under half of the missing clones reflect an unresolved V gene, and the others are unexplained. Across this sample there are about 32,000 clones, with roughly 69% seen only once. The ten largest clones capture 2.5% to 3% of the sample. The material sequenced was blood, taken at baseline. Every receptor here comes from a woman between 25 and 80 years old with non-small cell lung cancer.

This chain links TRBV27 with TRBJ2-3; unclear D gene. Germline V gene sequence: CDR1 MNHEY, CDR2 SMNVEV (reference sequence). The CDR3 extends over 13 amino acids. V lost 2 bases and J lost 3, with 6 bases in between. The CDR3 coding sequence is TGTGCCAGCAGTTTACGTAGGACAGATACGCAGTATTTT. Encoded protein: CASSLRRTDTQYF.

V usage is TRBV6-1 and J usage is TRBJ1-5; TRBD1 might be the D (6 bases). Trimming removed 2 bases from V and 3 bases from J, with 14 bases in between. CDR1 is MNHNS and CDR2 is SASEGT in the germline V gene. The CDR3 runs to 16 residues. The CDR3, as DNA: TGTGCCAGCAGTGAATTTTCAGGGGCTAACAATCAGCCCCAGCATTTT. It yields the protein CASSEFSGANNQPQHF.

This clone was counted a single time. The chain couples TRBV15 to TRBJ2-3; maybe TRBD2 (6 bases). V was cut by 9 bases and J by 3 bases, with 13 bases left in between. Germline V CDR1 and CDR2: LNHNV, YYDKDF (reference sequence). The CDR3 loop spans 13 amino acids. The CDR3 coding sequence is TGTGCCACTTTGAAGGCGGGAACAGATACGCAGTATTTT. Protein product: CATLKAGTDTQYF.

The CDR3 bases are TGTGCCTGGAGTTCGGCAGTCGGGGGCTACACCTTC. Protein: CAWSSAVGGYTF. The V and J genes are TRBV30 and TRBJ1-2; D gene unclear. V was trimmed by 2 bases and J by 8 bases, leaving 12 bases between them. The CDR3 has 12 amino acids. Germline values: CDR1 GTSNPN, CDR2 SVGIG (reference sequence).

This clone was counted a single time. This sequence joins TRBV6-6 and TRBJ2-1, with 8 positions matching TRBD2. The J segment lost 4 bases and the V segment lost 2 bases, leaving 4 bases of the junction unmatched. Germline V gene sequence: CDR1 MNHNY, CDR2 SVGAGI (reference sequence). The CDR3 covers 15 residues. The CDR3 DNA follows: TGTGCCAGCAGTTACGGTAGCGGGAATTACAATGAGCAGTTCTTC. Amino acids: CASSYGSGNYNEQFF.